This record covers a single T cell receptor (beta chain). The data are from a study of cytomegalovirus exposure and HLA in healthy donors. The germline V gene has CDR1 SEHNR and CDR2 FQNEAQ (reference sequence). The V and J ends lost 2 bases and 5 bases, in that order; junction bases with no gene match: 6. The CDR3 spans 15 residues. The PCR had 60 Vbeta and 13 Jbeta primers. TCRdb's table, derived via immunoSEQ multiplex PCR, lists solely in-frame clones and lacks some. Of about 21,000 clones listed, about 80% are singletons. Input material: PBMCs. This TCR came from a man aged 55 to 70 in good health and CMV-seronegative. The chain recombines TRBV7-9 with TRBJ2-5, with 9 bases lining up with TRBD2. The CDR3 nucleotides read TGTGCCAGCAGCTTAAGCGGGAGGCCTGGTGAGACCCAGTACTTC. Amino acid sequence: CASSLSGRPGETQYF.